This entry concerns a single T cell receptor beta chain. A read error may produce the germline difference seen at one junction end. This sample is drawn from a study of T cell changes during pregnancy in multiple sclerosis. The repertoire was sequenced with immunoSEQ multiplex PCR; TCRdb's copy has only in-frame clones and lacks some. In the table there are about 38,000 clones, around 90% of which are singletons. The TCR was taken from a female donor in good health, enrolled as a control in a pregnancy study. Source: CD4+ T cells from peripheral blood mononuclear cells, taken in the third trimester of pregnancy.

The CDR3 coding sequence is TGTGCTAGCAGCTTATCATGGGCCCCGCCCAATGAGCAGTTCTTC. Its translation: CASSLSWAPPNEQFF. The chain couples TRBV7-7 to TRBJ2-1; D gene uncertain. There are 15 residues in the CDR3. From germline, CDR1 is SSHAT and CDR2 FNYEAQ (reference sequence).